This section outlines one T cell receptor (beta chain) sequence together with its context. Its antigen is unknown. This specimen comes from a study of cytomegalovirus exposure and HLA in healthy donors. Study outcomes and limitations: Later analysis identified a missense DCLRE1C variant that was linked to TCR beta V- and J-gene trimming. In a later analysis, several top co-occurrence clusters appeared linked to parvovirus B19, influenza, CMV and Epstein-Barr virus.

In the PCR, 60 Vbeta and 13 Jbeta primers were used. The assay was immunoSEQ multiplex PCR, and TCRdb's table has in-frame clones only and misses some. The table records some 200,000 clones, about three quarters of them present only once. The trim removed 1 base at V and 3 bases at J, leaving 9 bases unmatched. The germline V gene has CDR1 SGHDT and CDR2 YYEEEE. There are 16 residues in the CDR3. This rearrangement joins TRBV5-6 to TRBJ2-5; 7 positions match TRBD2. What was sequenced was PBMCs. The source is a man aged 18 to 30 in good health and CMV-seronegative. The DNA of the CDR3 is TGTGCCAGCAGCTTGACCGGACTAGACCTCAAAGAGACCCAGTACTTC. It encodes CASSLTGLDLKETQYF.